This T cell receptor (beta chain) was sequenced during a study of shared clonotypes between healthy human individuals. Whole-study results and caveats: The naive CD4 repertoires of a few donors were compared, and approximately 5.3% of clonotypes were shared.

The table came from immunoSEQ multiplex PCR; TCRdb's copy has only in-frame clones and leaves some out. The profile shows hundreds of thousands of clones, approximately 97% of them singletons. Of note for this clone: Its antigen is still unknown.

The germline V gene encodes CDR1 SGHRS and CDR2 YFSETQ. CDR3 length: 20 residues. The trim removed 1 base at V and 1 base at J, leaving 19 bases unmatched. The receptor was isolated from a woman aged 25 to 45 in good health. The V gene is TRBV5-1, the J gene TRBJ1-1, with 7 bases lining up with TRBD1. Sequenced input: naive CD4+ T cells sorted from blood. Documented subset: CD45RA+ positively selected. The CDR3: CASSLIRGRGVLFWNTEAFF. As DNA, the CDR3 is TGCGCCAGCAGCTTGATTAGGGGGCGCGGCGTGTTATTTTGGAACACTGAAGCTTTCTTT. Full variable domain (missing parts from reference TRBV5-1 and TRBJ1-1): KAGVTQTPRYLIKTRGQQVTLSCSPISGHRSVSWYQQTPGQGLQFLFEYFSETQRNKGNFPGRFSGRQFSNSRSEMNVSTLELGDSALYLCASSLIRGRGVLFWNTEAFFGQGTRLTVV.